The T cell receptor (beta chain) under discussion was sequenced for a study of neurological immune-mediated disorders. Findings and limits, study-wide: The greatest TCR clonal expansion appeared in HTLV-1-associated myelopathy and the smallest, falling below healthy controls, in multiple sclerosis.

The unsorted libraries originated from 2 million PBMCs that had been stored at -80 C. V lost 5 bases, J lost 5 bases, and 7 bases stayed unmatched. CDR3 length: 14 residues. From germline, CDR1 is SGHRS and CDR2 YFSETQ. TCRdb redid the calling of the 5' RACE reads with MiXCR, one entry per CDR3 protein. The sample includes some 38,000 distinct CDR3 sequences, around 14% of them seen just once. This clonotype was detected ten times or more. Its antigen is unknown. This TCR came from a woman in her forties or fifties with HTLV-1-associated myelopathy (HAM/TSP). This rearrangement joins TRBV5-1 to TRBJ1-1; 9 bases are shared with TRBD1. The specimen was PBMCs. CDR3 region: CASRLQGALTEAFF. For the CDR3, the DNA is TGCGCCAGCAGACTACAGGGGGCCTTGACTGAAGCTTTCTTT.